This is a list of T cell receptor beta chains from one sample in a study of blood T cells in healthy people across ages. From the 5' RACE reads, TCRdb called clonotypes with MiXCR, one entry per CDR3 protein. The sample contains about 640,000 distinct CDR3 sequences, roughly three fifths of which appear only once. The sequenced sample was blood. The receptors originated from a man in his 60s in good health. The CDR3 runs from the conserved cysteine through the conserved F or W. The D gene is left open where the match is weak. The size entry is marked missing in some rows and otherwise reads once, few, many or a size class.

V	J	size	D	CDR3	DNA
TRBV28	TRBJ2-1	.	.	CATSTGQGGSYNEQFF	TGTGCCACCTCGACCGGACAGGGAGGGTCCTACAATGAGCAGTTCTTC
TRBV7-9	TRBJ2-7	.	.	CAGSLNRPGSEQYF	TGTGCCGGCAGCTTAAACCGTCCAGGATCCGAGCAGTACTTC
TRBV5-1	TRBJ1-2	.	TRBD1	CASSSGGVDGYTF	TGCGCCAGCAGCTCAGGGGGGGTTGACGGCTACACCTTC
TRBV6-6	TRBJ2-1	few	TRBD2	CASSAGLAGGIFNEQFF	TGTGCCAGCAGCGCCGGACTAGCGGGGGGGATTTTCAATGAGCAGTTCTTC
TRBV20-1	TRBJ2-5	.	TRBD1	CSARAPDRGKETQYF	TGCAGTGCTAGAGCACCCGACAGGGGGAAAGAGACCCAGTACTTC
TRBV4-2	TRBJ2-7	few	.	CASSQDNPGPYEQYF	TGTGCCAGCAGCCAAGATAATCCCGGGCCCTACGAGCAGTACTTC
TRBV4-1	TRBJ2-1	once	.	CASSQDGVRVEQFF	TGCGCCAGCAGCCAAGATGGGGTCCGAGTGGAGCAGTTCTTC
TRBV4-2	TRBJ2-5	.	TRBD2	CASSRGLAGVGPQETQYF	TGTGCCAGCAGCCGCGGACTAGCGGGGGTAGGCCCTCAAGAGACCCAGTACTTC
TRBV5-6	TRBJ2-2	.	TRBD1	CASSLTGFGELFF	TGTGCCAGCAGCCTGACAGGGTTCGGGGAGCTGTTTTTT
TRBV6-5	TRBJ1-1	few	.	CASSSTGTVNTEAFF	TGTGCCAGCAGTTCCACCGGGACCGTGAACACTGAAGCTTTCTTT